These T cell receptor beta chains were read from a single sample in a study of blood T cell repertoires in COVID-19. Data came from immunoSEQ multiplex PCR; TCRdb stores just in-frame clones and leaves some out. Altogether more than 250,000 clones are present, about 92% being singletons, with the ten largest covering less than 20%. Sequenced input: PBMCs or T cells enriched from blood (not recorded which). The source of these receptors is a woman aged 30 to 39 who had recovered from COVID-19. Both conserved end residues are part of each CDR3. The order of the fields is J gene, V gene, D gene, clone size, CDR3 protein, CDR3 DNA. D genes are given only for firm matches. The size field is filled for only some rows; it gives once, few, many or a size class.

>TRBJ2-3|TRBV6-5|NA|NA
CASIAGSRTDTQYF
TGTGCCAGCATTGCGGGTTCCCGCACAGATACGCAGTATTTT
>TRBJ1-5|TRBV4-1|NA|NA
CASSLGVAQPQHF
TGCGCCAGCAGCCTAGGGGTGGCTCAGCCCCAGCATTTT
>TRBJ2-1|TRBV28|TRBD1|NA
CASSSSGTDYNEQFF
TGTGCCAGCAGTTCCTCCGGGACAGACTACAATGAGCAGTTCTTC
>TRBJ2-3|TRBV30|NA|few
CAWTEGADTQYF
TGTGCCTGGACTGAGGGGGCAGATACGCAGTATTTT
>TRBJ2-1|TRBV18|NA|NA
CASSSLTRGNEQFF
TGTGCCAGCTCATCTCTGACTAGGGGCAATGAGCAGTTCTTC
>TRBJ1-2|TRBV21-1|NA|NA
CASSKGEGRAPNYGYTF
TGTGCCAGCAGCAAAGGGGAGGGGAGGGCTCCTAACTATGGCTACACCTTC
>TRBJ2-2|TRBV18|NA|NA
CASSPPFGGTDGEGGELFF
TGTGCCAGCTCACCACCTTTCGGGGGAACGGACGGTGAAGGCGGGGAGCTGTTTTTT
>TRBJ2-3|TRBV9|TRBD2|NA
CASSVGAGGHGLTDTQYF
TGTGCCAGCAGCGTAGGAGCGGGGGGGCATGGATTGACAGATACGCAGTATTTT
>TRBJ1-4|TRBV28|TRBD1|once
CASRVARGDEKLFF
TGTGCCAGCAGAGTGGCCAGGGGGGATGAAAAACTGTTTTTT
>TRBJ1-3|TRBV4-2|NA|NA
CASSRRDGRSGNTIYF
TGTGCCAGCAGCCGGAGGGACGGCCGCTCTGGAAACACCATATATTTT
>TRBJ2-7|TRBV11-2|NA|once
CASSLVPGYEQYF
TGTGCCAGCAGCTTAGTGCCGGGCTACGAGCAGTACTTC
>TRBJ1-5|TRBV27|NA|NA
CASSSGGSNQPQHF
TGTGCCAGCAGTTCGGGTGGGAGCAATCAGCCCCAGCATTTT
>TRBJ1-2|TRBV9|TRBD1|NA
CASSVVTGPQYGYTF
TGTGCCAGCAGCGTAGTGACAGGGCCACAATATGGCTACACCTTC
>TRBJ1-5|TRBV2|NA|NA
CASSSGDSNQPQHF
TGTGCCAGCAGTTCAGGGGATAGCAATCAGCCCCAGCATTTT
>TRBJ2-3|TRBV28|TRBD2|NA
CASSLYLAGGQDTQYF
TGTGCCAGCAGTTTATACCTAGCGGGAGGACAAGATACGCAGTATTTT
>TRBJ1-2|TRBV19|TRBD1|NA
CASSPGTGIYYGYTF
TGTGCCAGTAGTCCCGGGACAGGGATTTACTATGGCTACACCTTC
>TRBJ2-2|TRBV5-1|TRBD2|NA
CASSSTSGGGELFF
TGCGCCAGCAGCTCGACTAGCGGGGGAGGGGAGCTGTTTTTT
>TRBJ2-5|TRBV19|TRBD2|NA
CASSVLGLAGMETQYF
TGTGCCAGTAGCGTCCTAGGACTAGCGGGAATGGAGACCCAGTACTTC
>TRBJ2-5|TRBV27|NA|NA
CANQSRETQYF
TGTGCCAACCAGTCCCGAGAGACCCAGTACTTC
>TRBJ2-5|TRBV7-7|NA|NA
CASSLVLQETQYF
TGTGCTAGCAGCTTAGTTCTCCAAGAGACCCAGTACTTC
>TRBJ1-1|TRBV7-2|NA|once
CASRLGADTEAFF
TGTGCCAGCAGATTAGGGGCTGACACTGAAGCTTTCTTT
>TRBJ1-5|TRBV2|NA|NA
CASKQTNSNQPQHF
TGTGCCAGCAAACAGACTAATAGCAATCAGCCCCAGCATTTT
>TRBJ2-1|TRBV18|TRBD2|NA
CASSMLAAYNEQFF
TGTGCCAGCTCAATGCTAGCGGCCTACAATGAGCAGTTCTTC
>TRBJ2-1|TRBV9|TRBD2|NA
CASSVGGLVRNEQFF
TGTGCCAGCAGCGTAGGGGGACTAGTTAGAAATGAGCAGTTCTTC
>TRBJ2-3|TRBV12-5|NA|NA
CASGFREVTDTQYF
TGTGCTAGTGGTTTTCGGGAAGTCACAGATACGCAGTATTTT
>TRBJ1-2|TRBV19|TRBD1|NA
CASSMAPGGMGGYTF
TGTGCCAGTAGTATGGCTCCAGGGGGAATGGGTGGCTACACCTTC
>TRBJ1-6|TRBV4-1|NA|NA
CASSQGTAGSPLHF
TGCGCCAGCAGCCAAGGAACCGCGGGTTCACCCCTCCACTTT
>TRBJ2-2|TRBV6-6|NA|NA
CASTQSGVQVTGELFF
TGTGCCAGCACCCAATCGGGAGTACAAGTCACCGGGGAGCTGTTTTTT
>TRBJ1-5|TRBV27|NA|NA
CASASTGLGGQPQHF
TGTGCCAGCGCGTCGACAGGTTTAGGAGGTCAGCCCCAGCATTTT
>TRBJ1-2|TRBV5-1|TRBD1|NA
CASSLGTGGYGYTF
TGCGCCAGCAGCTTAGGGACAGGGGGCTATGGCTACACCTTC
>TRBJ2-2|TRBV4-1|NA|NA
CASRERGDTGELFF
TGCGCCAGCAGGGAGAGAGGCGACACCGGGGAGCTGTTTTTT
>TRBJ2-7|TRBV11-3|TRBD1|NA
CASSSEQGTEQYF
TGTGCCAGCAGCTCGGAACAGGGGACCGAGCAGTACTTC
>TRBJ1-4|TRBV18|TRBD1|NA
CASSSKTGGTEKLFF
TGTGCCAGCTCATCAAAGACAGGGGGCACTGAAAAACTGTTTTTT
>TRBJ2-5|TRBV5-6|NA|NA
CASSLVAVGETQYF
TGTGCCAGCAGCTTGGTGGCGGTTGGGGAGACCCAGTACTTC
>TRBJ1-1|TRBV5-1|NA|NA
CASSLEADTEAFF
TGCGCCAGCAGCTTGGAGGCGGACACTGAAGCTTTCTTT
>TRBJ2-1|TRBV27|TRBD2|NA
CASSPSSGGYNEQFF
TGTGCCAGCAGTCCGTCTAGCGGAGGTTACAATGAGCAGTTCTTC
>TRBJ1-5|TRBV19|NA|NA
CASSPVAYSNQPQHF
TGTGCCAGTAGCCCGGTCGCGTATAGCAATCAGCCCCAGCATTTT
>TRBJ1-5|TRBV4-3|NA|NA
CASSQFRDQPQHF
TGCGCCAGCAGCCAGTTCAGGGATCAGCCCCAGCATTTT
>TRBJ1-3|TRBV9|TRBD1|NA
CASSVGPQGDGNTIYF
TGTGCCAGCAGCGTAGGACCACAGGGGGACGGAAACACCATATATTTT
>TRBJ1-1|TRBV27|NA|NA
CASSPQGVGTEAFF
TGTGCCAGCAGTCCCCAAGGGGTCGGCACTGAAGCTTTCTTT
>TRBJ2-4|TRBV10-3|NA|NA
CAISGELAKNIQYF
TGTGCCATCAGTGGAGAACTAGCCAAAAACATTCAGTACTTC